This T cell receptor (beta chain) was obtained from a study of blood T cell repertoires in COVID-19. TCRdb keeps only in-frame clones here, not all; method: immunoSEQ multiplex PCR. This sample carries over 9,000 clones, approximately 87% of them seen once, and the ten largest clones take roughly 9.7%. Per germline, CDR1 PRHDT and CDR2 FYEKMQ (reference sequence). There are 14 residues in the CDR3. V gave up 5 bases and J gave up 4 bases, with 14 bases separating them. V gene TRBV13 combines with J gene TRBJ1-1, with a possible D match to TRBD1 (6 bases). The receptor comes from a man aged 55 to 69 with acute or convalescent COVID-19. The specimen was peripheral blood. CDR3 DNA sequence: TGTGCCAGCAGCCACTGGGGGGGCGGCACTGAAGCTTTCTTT. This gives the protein CASSHWGGGTEAFF.